This TCR beta chain comes out of a study of CD8 T cells in ankylosing spondylitis. One entry per CDR3 protein results from TCRdb running MiXCR on the 5' RACE reads. The sample lists 90,000 to 100,000 distinct CDR3 sequences, 7.5% to 9% occurring once. Germline V gene sequence: CDR1 ENHRY, CDR2 SYGVKD. The CDR3 contains 13 residues. V lost 6 bases, J lost 4 bases, and 12 bases lay in between. In its sample, this clonotype was seen a few times. The source of this sequence is a male donor with ankylosing spondylitis or in good health (not recorded which). The chain links TRBV10-3 to TRBJ1-1; weak D call: TRBD1 (5 bases). The specimen sequenced was blood, either unsorted or a sorted T cell fraction (not recorded which). CDR3 sequence: CAIRDTAATEAFF. In nucleotides, the CDR3 is TGTGCCATCAGGGACACCGCCGCCACTGAAGCTTTCTTT.